One and the same sample provided the 27 T cell receptor beta chains below, sequenced in a study of shared clonotypes between healthy human individuals. Produced via immunoSEQ multiplex PCR; TCRdb's table is partial and in-frame only. Of approximately 530,000 clones in the sample, 95% to 96% were seen once. The sample comprised naive CD4+ T cells sorted from blood. Sample subset: CD45RA+ positively selected. The receptors were gathered from a woman aged 25-40 years in good health.

This clone was seen just once. The chain has TRBV10-3 and TRBJ2-7; 8 bases match TRBD1. Germline values: CDR1 ENHRY, CDR2 SYGVKD. V shed 4 bases and J 6 bases; nucleotides not matched to a gene: 5. This CDR3 contains 13 residues. This CDR3 reads CAISASGGAEQYF. In DNA form, the CDR3 reads TGTGCCATCAGTGCTTCAGGGGGCGCCGAGCAGTACTTC.

The chain couples TRBV28 to TRBJ2-1; 7 nucleotides align to TRBD1. CDR3 length equals 13 residues. Germline V CDR1 and CDR2: MDHEN, SYDVKM. With 6 bases clipped from V and 4 bases from J, the junction kept 3 bases outside the gene matches. The CDR3 DNA reads TGTGCCAGCAGCAGGGGGAATTACAATGAGCAGTTCTTC. This codes for CASSRGNYNEQFF.

The rearrangement joins TRBV6-5 to TRBJ1-1; unclear D gene. Germline CDR1 reads MNHEY; CDR2 reads SVGAGI. The CDR3 is 13 amino acids. Trimming cost V 6 bases and J 0 bases, with 8 bases left between them. CDR3 DNA sequence: TGTGCCAGCAGCCCGGAGATGAACACTGAAGCTTTCTTT. Its translation is CASSPEMNTEAFF.

Only a few counts were recorded for this clone. The chain carries TRBV6-1 and TRBJ1-5, with 8 bases aligning to TRBD1. The CDR3 is made up of 15 amino acids. Losses at the gene ends were 6 bases for V and 2 bases for J; bases not matched to a gene: 6. Germline CDR1 is MNHNS and CDR2 is SASEGT. CDR3 sequence (DNA): TGTGCCAGCAGGGCGGACAGGGCGGGCAATCAGCCCCAGCATTTT. Its protein is CASRADRAGNQPQHF.

This clone was observed once. This chain uses TRBV4-1 with TRBJ1-3, with unresolved D. Germline V gene data show CDR1 as MGHRA and CDR2 as YSYEKL. The V end lost 2 bases, the J end lost 6 bases, and 2 bases lay between the germline ends. The CDR3 has 11 residues. The CDR3 loop is CASSQTNTIYF. Here the CDR3 DNA reads TGCGCCAGCAGCCAAACAAACACCATATATTTT.

The J gene is TRBJ1-4, the V gene TRBV7-9; D unclear. Trimming left V 5 bases short and J 6 bases short, with 25 bases between. CDR3 length: 18 amino acids. Per germline, CDR1 SEHNR and CDR2 FQNEAQ (reference sequence). CDR3 loop: CASSPRGSGLGKDEKLFF. The DNA of the CDR3 is TGTGCCAGCAGCCCTCGTGGGTCAGGCCTGGGAAAGGATGAAAAACTGTTTTTT.

The chain employs TRBV6-1 and TRBJ2-3, with 8 bases fitting TRBD1. The V gene's germline CDR1 is MNHNS and CDR2 SASEGT. The V gene end was trimmed by 3 bases and the J gene end by 2 bases; junction bases not matched to a gene: 4. The CDR3 covers 15 residues. The CDR3 DNA sequence: TGTGCCAGCAGTGACGGACAGGGTTTCACAGATACGCAGTATTTT. It encodes CASSDGQGFTDTQYF.

The rearrangement links TRBV28 to TRBJ1-1; 8 nucleotides agree with TRBD1. Germline-derived CDR1 and CDR2 are MDHEN and SYDVKM. This CDR3 has 14 amino acids. J lost 5 bases, V lost 5 bases, and 7 bases had no gene match. The CDR3 nucleotides read TGTGCCAGCAGTCAAACACAGGGGGGTACTGAAGCTTTCTTT. It translates to CASSQTQGGTEAFF. Full variable domain (missing parts from reference TRBV28 and TRBJ1-1): DVKVTQSSRYLVKRTGEKVFLECVQDMDHENMFWYRQDPGLGLRLIYFSYDVKMKEKGDIPEGYSVSREKKERFSLILESASTNQTSMYLCASSQTQGGTEAFFGQGTRLTVV.

The chain couples TRBV10-3 to TRBJ2-1; D is perhaps TRBD1 or TRBD2 (6 bases each). V lost 3 bases and J 0 bases, leaving 9 bases between the germline ends. CDR1 is ENHRY, CDR2 SYGVKD, per germline. The CDR3 runs to 15 residues. The CDR3 sequence: CAISEGGNSYNEQFF. CDR3 DNA: TGTGCCATCAGTGAAGGGGGGAACTCCTACAATGAGCAGTTCTTC.

This chain links TRBV7-6 with TRBJ1-1; TRBD1 is a possible D gene (5 bases). V lost 5 bases and J lost 0, with 7 bases in between. CDR3 size: 13 residues. Germline CDR1 and CDR2: SGHVS and FNYEAQ. The CDR3 reads CASSPTVNTEAFF. As DNA, the CDR3 is TGTGCCAGCAGCCCGACAGTGAACACTGAAGCTTTCTTT.

The chain combines TRBV6-5 with TRBJ2-3, with 9 bases lining up with TRBD2. CDR1 MNHEY and CDR2 SVGAGI come from the germline V gene. Trimming removed 4 bases from V and 4 bases from J; junction bases left unmatched: 3. The CDR3 extends over 14 amino acids. The CDR3: CASSSREGADTQYF. The CDR3 bases are TGTGCCAGCAGTTCGCGGGAGGGCGCAGATACGCAGTATTTT.

This clone was recorded once. The V gene is TRBV7-9, the J gene TRBJ2-5; D tentatively fits TRBD1 or TRBD2 (6 bases each). Germline V CDR1 and CDR2: SEHNR, FQNEAQ (reference sequence). V was pared by 2 bases and J by 1 base, with 11 bases between. The CDR3 loop spans 15 amino acids. CDR3 amino acids: CASSLRETGQETQYF. The CDR3, as DNA: TGTGCCAGCAGCTTACGGGAGACAGGCCAAGAGACCCAGTACTTC.

The chain carries TRBV30 and TRBJ2-7; D gene uncertain. Germline V gene data show CDR1 as GTSNPN and CDR2 as SVGIG (reference sequence). This CDR3 comprises 11 residues. The V and J ends lost 3 bases and 8 bases respectively, with 11 bases between them. CDR3 sequence: CAWSSAAQQYF. CDR3 bases: TGTGCCTGGAGCTCCGCAGCTCAGCAGTACTTC.

The chain links TRBV7-9 to TRBJ2-5; TRBD2 matches at 10 bases. CDR3 length: 16 amino acids. Trimming at V came to 5 bases and at J to 5 bases, leaving 11 bases not matched to a gene. The V gene's germline CDR1 is SEHNR and CDR2 FQNEAQ (reference sequence). CDR3 nucleotides: TGTGCCAGCAGCCAGACTAGCGGGCTCTCCGGGGAGACCCAGTACTTC. This encodes CASSQTSGLSGETQYF.

The chain's CDR3 is CASSESQGTGELFF. DNA for the CDR3: TGCGCCAGCAGTGAGTCACAGGGTACCGGGGAGCTGTTTTTT. The V and J genes are TRBV10-1 and TRBJ2-2; D might be TRBD1 (6 bases). This CDR3 contains 14 residues. Germline V gene sequence: CDR1 WNHNN, CDR2 SYGVQD (reference sequence). Trimming shortened V by 0 bases and J by 5 bases, and 7 bases separated the two germline ends.

This clone showed up just once. The V gene is TRBV6-6, the J gene TRBJ2-7; the match to TRBD2 covers 7 bases. Germline loops: CDR1 MNHNY, CDR2 SVGAGI (reference sequence). Trimming removed 4 bases from V and 3 bases from J; junction bases left unmatched: 6. CDR3 length equals 14 residues. The CDR3 nucleotides are TGTGCCAGCAGTTTGTCTAGCGGATTCTACGAGCAGTACTTC. Translation: CASSLSSGFYEQYF.

The V and J genes are TRBV28 and TRBJ2-4; unclear D gene. Germline assignment: CDR1 MDHEN and CDR2 SYDVKM. This CDR3 is 13 amino acids long. The V end was cut by 6 bases, the J end by 8 bases, with 14 bases between. The CDR3 here is CASSLAGRDIQYF. In DNA form, the CDR3 reads TGTGCCAGCAGCTTAGCCGGCCGGGACATTCAGTACTTC.

The chain carries TRBV5-4 and TRBJ1-2; D is unresolved. CDR3 length: 15 amino acids. Germline CDR1 reads SGHNT; CDR2 reads YYREEE (reference sequence). Trimming stripped 4 bases from V and 7 bases from J, with 20 bases between. DNA for the CDR3: TGTGCCAGCAGCCCTCATATCGCGGATCTAGGTGGCTACACCTTC. This codes for CASSPHIADLGGYTF.

The rearrangement joins TRBV5-4 to TRBJ1-1; weak D call: TRBD1 (6 bases). Trimming cost V 4 bases and J 0 bases, with 13 bases left between them. The CDR3 sequence is 15 residues long. From germline, CDR1 is SGHNT and CDR2 YYREEE (reference sequence). In DNA form, the CDR3 reads TGTGCCAGCAGCCGGGAGGGGGATTTGAACACTGAAGCTTTCTTT. Protein: CASSREGDLNTEAFF.

CDR3 in amino acids: CASGLRGSYEQYF. DNA for the CDR3: TGTGCCAGCGGCCTCCGGGGCTCCTACGAGCAGTACTTC. J is TRBJ2-7 and V is TRBV6-6, with D tentatively TRBD2 (5 bases). This CDR3 has 13 amino acids. Trimming pared 8 bases from V and 0 bases from J, leaving 11 bases between. Germline values: CDR1 MNHNY, CDR2 SVGAGI (reference sequence).

This sequence joins TRBV28 and TRBJ2-7; 7 bases line up with TRBD1. V dropped 6 bases and J dropped 2; count of bases not matched to a gene: 10. The CDR3 is 15 amino acids. The germline gives CDR1 MDHEN, CDR2 SYDVKM. The CDR3 region has the DNA TGTGCCAGCAGATCTAACAGGGGTTGGACCTACGAGCAGTACTTC. Translated, it gives CASRSNRGWTYEQYF.

This chain links TRBV19 with TRBJ2-7, with TRBD1 identical over 7 bases. After removal of 3 bases from V and 3 bases from J, the junction contained 11 bases not matched to a gene. Looked up from germline, CDR1 is LNHDA and CDR2 is SQIVND (reference sequence). There are 16 residues in the CDR3. The CDR3 region is CASSMPSGTANYEQYF. DNA of the CDR3: TGTGCCAGTAGTATGCCGTCCGGGACAGCGAACTACGAGCAGTACTTC.

The sample holds one count of this clone. The junction departs from germline at one end; a sequencing error may be responsible. This sequence joins TRBV14 and TRBJ2-7, with TRBD2 matching 8 bases. This CDR3 contains 13 residues. Germline lookup yields CDR1 SGHDN and CDR2 FVKESK. The CDR3 region has the DNA TGTGCCAGCAGCCAAGATCTGAGCGGGAGAACCCTATTC. As protein: CASSQDLSGRTLF.

The chain has TRBV6-6 and TRBJ1-4, with D unresolved. Trimming cost V 6 bases and J 5 bases, with 13 bases left between them. Germline V lookup: CDR1 MNHNY, CDR2 SVGAGI (reference sequence). The CDR3 has 14 amino acids. The CDR3 DNA sequence: TGTGCCAGCAGCCGTGGACTACTCAATGAAAAACTGTTTTTT. It translates to CASSRGLLNEKLFF.

The V gene is TRBV5-5, the J gene TRBJ2-7; 8 positions agree with TRBD2. The CDR3 totals 14 residues. Germline V CDR1 and CDR2: SGHKS, YYEKEE (reference sequence). V dropped 0 bases and J dropped 4; count of bases not matched to a gene: 3. CDR3 nucleotides: TGTGCCAGCAGCTTGGTGTCTAGCGGGTACGAGCAGTACTTC. Its protein is CASSLVSSGYEQYF.

The V and J genes are TRBV5-4 and TRBJ2-1, with 14 nucleotides matching TRBD2. Trimming removed 4 bases from V and 3 bases from J; junction bases left unmatched: 3. Germline CDR1 SGHNT, CDR2 YYREEE (reference sequence). The CDR3 runs to 16 residues. The CDR3 DNA reads as TGTGCCAGCAGCGTCGGGACTAGCGGGAGCTACAATGAGCAGTTCTTC. Amino acid sequence: CASSVGTSGSYNEQFF.

V is TRBV6-1 and J is TRBJ1-5; no clear D. The CDR3 has 15 amino acids. Trimming removed 5 bases at V and 0 bases at J, with 11 bases between. Germline loops: CDR1 MNHNS, CDR2 SASEGT. The CDR3, as DNA: TGTGCCAGCAGTATCGTAGTCAATAGCAATCAGCCCCAGCATTTT. This gives the protein CASSIVVNSNQPQHF.